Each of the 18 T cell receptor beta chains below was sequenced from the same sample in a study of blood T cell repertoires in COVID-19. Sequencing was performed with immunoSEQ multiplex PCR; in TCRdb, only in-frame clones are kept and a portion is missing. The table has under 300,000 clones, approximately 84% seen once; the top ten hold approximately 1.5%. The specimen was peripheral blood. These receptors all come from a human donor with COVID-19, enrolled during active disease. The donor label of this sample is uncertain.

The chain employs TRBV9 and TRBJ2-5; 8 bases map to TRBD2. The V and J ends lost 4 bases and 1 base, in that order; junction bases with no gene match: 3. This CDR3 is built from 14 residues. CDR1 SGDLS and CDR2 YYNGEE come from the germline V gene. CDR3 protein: CASSRGGAQETQYF. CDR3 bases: TGTGCCAGCAGCCGGGGGGGTGCCCAAGAGACCCAGTACTTC.

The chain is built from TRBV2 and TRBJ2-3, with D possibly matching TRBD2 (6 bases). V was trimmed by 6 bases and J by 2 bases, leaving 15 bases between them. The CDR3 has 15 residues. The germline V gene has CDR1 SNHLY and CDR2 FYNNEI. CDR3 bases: TGTGCCAGCAGCCCGATCGCGGACTACACAGATACGCAGTATTTT. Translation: CASSPIADYTDTQYF. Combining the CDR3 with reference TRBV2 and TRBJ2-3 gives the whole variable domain EPEVTQTPSHQVTQMGQEVILRCVPISNHLYFYWYRQILGQKVEFLVSFYNNEISEKSEIFDDQFSVERPDGSNFTLKIRSTKLEDSAMYFCASSPIADYTDTQYFGPGTRLTVL.

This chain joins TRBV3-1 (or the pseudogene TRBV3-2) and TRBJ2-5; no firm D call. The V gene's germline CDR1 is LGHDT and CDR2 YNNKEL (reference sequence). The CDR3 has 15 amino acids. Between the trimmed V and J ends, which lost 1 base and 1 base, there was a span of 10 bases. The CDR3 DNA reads TGTGCCAGCAGCCAAGCCGTAGACTTCCAAGAGACCCAGTACTTC. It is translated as CASSQAVDFQETQYF.

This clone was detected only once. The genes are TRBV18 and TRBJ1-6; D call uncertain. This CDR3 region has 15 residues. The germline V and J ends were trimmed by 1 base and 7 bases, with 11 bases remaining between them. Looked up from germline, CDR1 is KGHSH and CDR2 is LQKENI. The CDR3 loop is CASSPRSVANSPLHF. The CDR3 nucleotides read TGTGCCAGCTCACCACGCTCAGTTGCAAATTCACCCCTCCACTTT.

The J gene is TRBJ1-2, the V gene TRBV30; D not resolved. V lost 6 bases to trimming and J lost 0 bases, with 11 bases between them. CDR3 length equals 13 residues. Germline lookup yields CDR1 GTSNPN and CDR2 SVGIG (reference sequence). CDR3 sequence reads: CACTSYANYGYTF. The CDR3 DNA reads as TGTGCCTGTACGTCCTACGCTAACTATGGCTACACCTTC.

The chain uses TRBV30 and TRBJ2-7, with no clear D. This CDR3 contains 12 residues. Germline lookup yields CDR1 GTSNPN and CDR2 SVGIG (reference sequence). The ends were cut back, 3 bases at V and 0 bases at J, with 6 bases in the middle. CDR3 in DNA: TGTGCCTGGAGATCCCTCTCCTACGAGCAGTACTTC. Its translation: CAWRSLSYEQYF.

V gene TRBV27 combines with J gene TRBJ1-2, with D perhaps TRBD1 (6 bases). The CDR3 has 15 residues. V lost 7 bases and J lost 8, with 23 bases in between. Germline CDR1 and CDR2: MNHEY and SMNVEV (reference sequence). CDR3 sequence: CASTPGGGPFGGYTF. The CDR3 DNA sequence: TGTGCCAGCACCCCGGGGGGGGGCCCGTTCGGGGGCTACACCTTC.

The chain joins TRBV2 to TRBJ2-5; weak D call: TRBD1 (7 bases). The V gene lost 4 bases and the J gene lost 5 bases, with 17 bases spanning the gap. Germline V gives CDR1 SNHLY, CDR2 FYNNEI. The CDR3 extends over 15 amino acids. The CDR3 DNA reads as TGTGCCAGCAGTGTGGAAGGGGGCGGAGGGGAGACCCAGTACTTC. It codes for CASSVEGGGGETQYF. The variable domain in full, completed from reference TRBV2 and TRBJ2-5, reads EPEVTQTPSHQVTQMGQEVILRCVPISNHLYFYWYRQILGQKVEFLVSFYNNEISEKSEIFDDQFSVERPDGSNFTLKIRSTKLEDSAMYFCASSVEGGGGETQYFGPGTRLLVL.

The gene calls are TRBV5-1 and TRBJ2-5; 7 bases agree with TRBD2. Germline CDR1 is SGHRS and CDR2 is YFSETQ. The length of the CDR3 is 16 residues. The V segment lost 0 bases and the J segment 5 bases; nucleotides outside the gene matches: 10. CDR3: CASSLASSGLRETQYF. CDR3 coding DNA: TGCGCCAGCAGCTTGGCATCTAGCGGCCTCCGGGAGACCCAGTACTTC.

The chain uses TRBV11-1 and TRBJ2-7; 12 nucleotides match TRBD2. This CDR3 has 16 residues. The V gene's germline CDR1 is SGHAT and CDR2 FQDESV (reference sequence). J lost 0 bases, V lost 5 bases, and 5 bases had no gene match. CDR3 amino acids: CASSPLLAGGSYEQYF. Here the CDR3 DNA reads TGTGCCAGCAGCCCACTACTAGCGGGGGGCTCCTACGAGCAGTACTTC.

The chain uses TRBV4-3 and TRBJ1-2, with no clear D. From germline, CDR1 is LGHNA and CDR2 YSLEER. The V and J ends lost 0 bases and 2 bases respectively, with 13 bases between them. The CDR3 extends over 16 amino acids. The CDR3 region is CASSQDRPGANYGYTF. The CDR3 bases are TGCGCCAGCAGCCAAGATCGTCCGGGAGCCAACTATGGCTACACCTTC.

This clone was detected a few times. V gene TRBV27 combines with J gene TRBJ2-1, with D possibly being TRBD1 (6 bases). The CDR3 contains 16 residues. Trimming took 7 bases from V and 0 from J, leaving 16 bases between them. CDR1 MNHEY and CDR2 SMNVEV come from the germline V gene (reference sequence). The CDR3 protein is CASTPFRGSSYNEQFF. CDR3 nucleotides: TGTGCCAGCACCCCGTTCAGGGGCAGCTCCTACAATGAGCAGTTCTTC.

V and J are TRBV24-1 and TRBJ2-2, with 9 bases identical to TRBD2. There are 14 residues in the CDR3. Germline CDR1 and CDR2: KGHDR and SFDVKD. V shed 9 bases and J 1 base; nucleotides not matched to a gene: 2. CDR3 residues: CATGTSWNTGELFF. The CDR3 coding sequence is TGTGCCACCGGGACTAGCTGGAACACCGGGGAGCTGTTTTTT.

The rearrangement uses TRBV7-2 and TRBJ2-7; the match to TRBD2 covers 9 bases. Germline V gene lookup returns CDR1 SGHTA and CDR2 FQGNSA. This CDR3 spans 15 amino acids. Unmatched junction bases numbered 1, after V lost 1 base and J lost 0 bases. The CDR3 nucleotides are TGTGCCAGCAGCTTAGATAGCGGGAGCTCCTACGAGCAGTACTTC. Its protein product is CASSLDSGSSYEQYF.

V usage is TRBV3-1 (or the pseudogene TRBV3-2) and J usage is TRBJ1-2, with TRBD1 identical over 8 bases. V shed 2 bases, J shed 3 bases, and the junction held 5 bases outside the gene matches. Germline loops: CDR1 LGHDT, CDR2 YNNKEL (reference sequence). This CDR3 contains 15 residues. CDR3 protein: CASSQLSRGHYGYTF. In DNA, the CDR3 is TGTGCCAGCAGCCAACTTTCCAGGGGGCACTATGGCTACACCTTC.

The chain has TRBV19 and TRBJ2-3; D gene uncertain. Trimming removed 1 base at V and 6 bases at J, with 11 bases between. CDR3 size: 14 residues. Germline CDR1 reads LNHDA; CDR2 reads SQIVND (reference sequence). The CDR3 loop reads CASSIVIREDTQYF. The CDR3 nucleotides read TGTGCCAGTAGTATAGTGATTAGAGAGGATACGCAGTATTTT. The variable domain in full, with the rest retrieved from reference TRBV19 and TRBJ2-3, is DGGITQSPKYLFRKEGQNVTLSCEQNLNHDAMYWYRQDPGQGLRLIYYSQIVNDFQKGDIAEGYSVSREKKESFPLTVTSAQKNPTAFYLCASSIVIREDTQYFGPGTRLTVL.

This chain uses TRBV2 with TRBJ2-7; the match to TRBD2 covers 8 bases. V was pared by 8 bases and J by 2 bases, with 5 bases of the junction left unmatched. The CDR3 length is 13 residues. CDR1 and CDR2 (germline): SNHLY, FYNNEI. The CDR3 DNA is TGTGCCAGCGCCGCGGGAGGAGCCTACGAGCAGTACTTC. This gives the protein CASAAGGAYEQYF.

As DNA, the CDR3 is TGTGCCACCAGCATCTCACTGGGGGGGCTAGCGGGAGGGCCTGGCTACGAGCAGTACTTC. Translation: CATSISLGGLAGGPGYEQYF. This chain joins TRBV15 and TRBJ2-7; the match to TRBD2 covers 12 bases. Germline V gives CDR1 LNHNV, CDR2 YYDKDF (reference sequence). This CDR3 has 20 residues. After removal of 4 bases from V and 3 bases from J, the junction contained 19 bases not matched to a gene.